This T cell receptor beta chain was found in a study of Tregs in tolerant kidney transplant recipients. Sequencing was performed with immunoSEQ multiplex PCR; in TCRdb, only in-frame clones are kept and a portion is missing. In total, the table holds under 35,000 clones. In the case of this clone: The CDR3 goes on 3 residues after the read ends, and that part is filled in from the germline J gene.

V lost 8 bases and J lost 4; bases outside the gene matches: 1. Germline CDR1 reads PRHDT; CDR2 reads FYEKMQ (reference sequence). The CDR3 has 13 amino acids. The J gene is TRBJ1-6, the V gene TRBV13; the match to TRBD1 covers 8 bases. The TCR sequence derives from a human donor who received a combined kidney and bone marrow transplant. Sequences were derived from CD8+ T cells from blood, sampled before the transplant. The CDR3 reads CASRTGYNSPLHF. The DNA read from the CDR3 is TGTGCCAGCCGGACAGGGTATAATTCACCC.